These T cell receptor beta chains were read from a single sample in a study of blood T cell repertoires in COVID-19. Produced via immunoSEQ multiplex PCR; TCRdb's table is partial and in-frame only. Here the sample spans about 400,000 clones, 88% being singletons. Sequences were obtained from PBMCs or T cells enriched from blood (not recorded which). The origin of the receptors is a woman aged 40 to 50 with acute COVID-19. Both conserved end residues are part of each CDR3. Fields, in order: J gene, CDR3 length, D gene, clone size, V gene, CDR3 protein, CDR3 DNA. D genes are given only for firm matches. Where a row states a size, it is once, few, many or the class of an expanded clone; other rows omit it.

TRBJ1-6	13	TRBD1	few	TRBV30	CAQTQGANSPLHF	TGTGCCCAGACCCAGGGGGCAAATTCACCCCTCCACTTT
TRBJ1-6	13	NA	NA	TRBV18	CASSPHPEPPLHF	TGTGCCAGCTCACCTCACCCGGAGCCACCCCTCCACTTT
TRBJ1-6	19	NA	NA	TRBV15	CATSRDSRKRSSYNSPLHF	TGTGCCACCAGCAGAGATTCACGTAAGAGGAGCTCCTATAATTCACCCCTCCACTTT
TRBJ1-5	16	TRBD1	NA	TRBV19	CASAWTGTVSNQPQHF	TGTGCCAGTGCTTGGACAGGGACCGTTAGCAATCAGCCCCAGCATTTT
TRBJ2-3	13	NA	NA	TRBV14	CASSQAGVDTQYF	TGTGCCAGCAGCCAAGCCGGAGTAGATACGCAGTATTTT
TRBJ1-2	14	NA	NA	TRBV5-8	CASSLLRGAYGYTF	TGTGCCAGCAGCTTATTGCGGGGGGCGTATGGCTACACCTTC
TRBJ1-4	11	TRBD1	NA	TRBV5-1	CASNQGGKLFF	TGCGCCAGCAATCAGGGGGGAAAACTGTTTTTT
TRBJ1-6	14	TRBD1	NA	TRBV10-3	CAISAGQGFSPLHF	TGTGCCATCAGCGCGGGACAGGGCTTTTCACCCCTCCACTTT
TRBJ1-6	16	TRBD1	few	TRBV6-1	CASSEATGGRNSPLHF	TGTGCCAGCAGTGAAGCGACAGGGGGCAGAAATTCACCCCTCCACTTT
TRBJ1-1	15	TRBD1	NA	TRBV6-5	CASSFNRDSNTEAFF	TGTGCCAGCAGCTTTAACCGGGACAGCAACACTGAAGCTTTCTTT
TRBJ2-3	15	NA	NA	TRBV7-2	CASSLRGQTTDTQYF	TGTGCCAGCAGCCTTCGGGGACAAACCACAGATACGCAGTATTTT
TRBJ2-5	14	TRBD1	NA	TRBV19	CASSIEGGGKTQYF	TGTGCCAGTAGTATAGAAGGGGGCGGAAAGACCCAGTACTTC
TRBJ1-2	16	NA	NA	TRBV5-1	CASSLASAGQNYGYTF	TGCGCCAGCAGCTTGGCCTCGGCAGGGCAAAACTATGGCTACACCTTC
TRBJ2-5	15	TRBD2	NA	TRBV11-2	CASTRLAGARETQYF	TGTGCCAGCACCAGACTAGCGGGGGCCCGGGAGACCCAGTACTTC
TRBJ1-3	15	NA	NA	TRBV7-9	CASSSQGFSGNTIYF	TGTGCCAGCAGCAGCCAGGGGTTTTCTGGAAACACCATATATTTT
TRBJ2-3	16	TRBD2	NA	TRBV3-1/TRBV3-2	CASSQALAGGLDTQYF	TGTGCCAGCAGCCAAGCCCTAGCGGGGGGTTTGGATACGCAGTATTTT
TRBJ2-5	14	NA	NA	TRBV7-9	CASSYPGQGETQYF	TGTGCCAGCAGCTATCCAGGGCAGGGAGAGACCCAGTACTTC
TRBJ2-2	14	TRBD1	NA	TRBV15	CATSRDRTGLELFF	TGTGCCACCAGCAGAGACAGGACAGGCCTAGAGCTGTTTTTT
TRBJ1-1	14	NA	NA	TRBV14	CASSLMATNTEAFF	TGTGCCAGCAGCCTCATGGCCACGAACACTGAAGCTTTCTTT
TRBJ2-7	14	NA	NA	TRBV7-8	CASSLESRAYEQYF	TGTGCCAGCAGCTTAGAAAGCAGGGCGTACGAGCAGTACTTC
TRBJ1-1	15	TRBD1	once	TRBV7-9	CASSSHDRGGTEAFF	TGTGCCAGCAGCTCACACGACAGGGGTGGAACTGAAGCTTTCTTT
TRBJ1-6	14	NA	NA	TRBV7-2	CASSFTSYNSPLHF	TGTGCCAGCAGCTTTACGAGTTATAATTCACCCCTCCACTTT
TRBJ1-4	15	NA	NA	TRBV6-5	CASSSGTVPNEKLFF	TGTGCCAGCAGTTCGGGAACAGTACCAAATGAAAAACTGTTTTTT
TRBJ2-1	16	TRBD2	NA	TRBV7-9	CASSLTRGSGEHEQFF	TGTGCCAGCAGCTTAACCCGGGGTAGCGGGGAACATGAGCAGTTCTTC
TRBJ1-2	13	TRBD1	once	TRBV6-5	CASSKGQNYGYTF	TGTGCCAGCAGTAAGGGACAGAACTATGGCTACACCTTC
TRBJ1-5	14	TRBD1	NA	TRBV3-1/TRBV3-2	CASSSRGRNQPQHF	TGTGCCAGCAGCTCCAGGGGGCGGAATCAGCCCCAGCATTTT
TRBJ1-3	17	TRBD1	NA	TRBV3-1/TRBV3-2	CASSRASGTGTRNTIYF	TGTGCCAGCAGCCGGGCTTCCGGGACAGGGACGAGAAACACCATATATTTT
TRBJ2-1	15	TRBD1	NA	TRBV7-8	CASSLRPGGRDEQFF	TGTGCCAGCAGCTTAAGGCCAGGGGGTAGGGATGAGCAGTTCTTC
TRBJ1-4	14	NA	NA	TRBV25-1	CASSELTRNEKLFF	TGTGCCAGCAGTGAATTGACACGCAATGAAAAACTGTTTTTT
TRBJ2-1	16	TRBD1	NA	TRBV7-2	CASSRDSRYSYNEQFF	TGTGCCAGCAGCCGGGACAGCCGGTACTCCTACAATGAGCAGTTCTTC
TRBJ2-7	15	NA	NA	TRBV4-1	CASSLYQDKAYEQYF	TGCGCCAGCAGCCTGTATCAGGACAAGGCCTACGAGCAGTACTTC
TRBJ2-1	14	NA	NA	TRBV11-2	CASSLEGAGNEQFF	TGTGCCAGCAGCTTAGAGGGGGCAGGCAATGAGCAGTTCTTC
TRBJ1-1	15	TRBD1	NA	TRBV7-9	CASSSPQDRDGGAFF	TGTGCCAGCAGCTCTCCCCAGGACAGGGACGGGGGAGCTTTCTTT
TRBJ2-7	14	NA	once	TRBV10-3	CAISEGQGGYEQYF	TGTGCCATCAGTGAGGGGCAGGGTGGTTACGAGCAGTACTTC
TRBJ1-5	15	NA	NA	TRBV12-5	CASGNGGYSNQPQHF	TGTGCTAGTGGCAACGGGGGTTATAGCAATCAGCCCCAGCATTTT
TRBJ1-5	16	NA	NA	TRBV5-3	CARSLSTGLVLGAQHF	TGTGCCAGAAGCTTAAGTACCGGACTGGTCCTTGGGGCCCAGCATTTT
TRBJ2-3	16	TRBD2	NA	TRBV3-1/TRBV3-2	CASSHRTSGVADTQYF	TGTGCCAGCAGCCACCGGACTAGCGGGGTGGCAGATACGCAGTATTTT
TRBJ1-5	14	NA	NA	TRBV5-5	CASSSALGNQPQHF	TGTGCCAGCAGCTCAGCGTTGGGCAATCAGCCCCAGCATTTT
TRBJ2-2	16	TRBD2	many	TRBV18	CASSPSGGANTGELFF	TGTGCCAGCTCACCAAGCGGGGGGGCGAACACCGGGGAGCTGTTTTTT
TRBJ1-5	14	TRBD1	NA	TRBV28	CASSGTGVYQPQHF	TGTGCCAGCAGCGGGACAGGGGTTTACCAGCCCCAGCATTTT
TRBJ2-5	15	NA	once	TRBV25-1	CASSEGVGGRETQYF	TGTGCCAGCAGTGAAGGTGTCGGGGGGCGGGAGACCCAGTACTTC
TRBJ2-7	16	TRBD1	NA	TRBV11-2	CASSLAPGTAIYEQYF	TGTGCCAGCAGCTTAGCTCCAGGGACAGCTATATACGAGCAGTACTTC
TRBJ2-4	13	TRBD1	NA	TRBV9	CASSRTGDGIQYF	TGTGCCAGCAGCCGGACAGGGGATGGCATTCAGTACTTC
TRBJ1-2	17	NA	NA	TRBV7-9	CASSLALTEGKAYGYTF	TGTGCCAGCAGCTTAGCGCTGACGGAGGGAAAGGCCTATGGCTACACCTTC
TRBJ1-2	17	TRBD1	NA	TRBV5-4	CASSTPGTGTEFYGYTF	TGTGCCAGCAGCACACCGGGAACCGGGACAGAATTCTATGGCTACACCTTC
TRBJ2-2	12	NA	NA	TRBV30	CAWAGNTGELFF	TGTGCCTGGGCAGGGAACACCGGGGAGCTGTTTTTT
TRBJ1-2	13	TRBD1	NA	TRBV2	CASRPTGFHGYTF	TGTGCCAGCAGGCCGACAGGGTTTCATGGCTACACCTTC
TRBJ1-2	13	TRBD1	NA	TRBV18	CASSPDRARGYTF	TGTGCCAGCTCGCCGGACAGGGCTAGAGGCTACACCTTC
TRBJ2-1	14	NA	NA	TRBV2	CASSEAGGYNEQFF	TGTGCCAGCAGTGAAGCGGGGGGTTACAATGAGCAGTTCTTC
TRBJ2-5	15	TRBD2	NA	TRBV29-1	CSVITSGGGAETQYF	TGCAGCGTTATAACCAGCGGGGGGGGTGCGGAGACCCAGTACTTC
TRBJ2-5	14	NA	many	TRBV5-1	CASSLAQGEETQYF	TGCGCCAGCAGCTTGGCCCAAGGGGAAGAGACCCAGTACTTC
TRBJ1-1	13	NA	NA	TRBV12-5	CASGLQENTEAFF	TGTGCTAGTGGCCTACAGGAGAACACTGAAGCTTTCTTT
TRBJ2-1	13	NA	NA	TRBV2	CASTPGPNNEQFF	TGTGCCAGCACCCCGGGTCCAAACAATGAGCAGTTCTTC
TRBJ2-3	19	TRBD1	NA	TRBV10-3	CAIRRGQGADPNSTDTQYF	TGTGCCATCAGACGGGGACAGGGGGCAGATCCCAACAGCACAGATACGCAGTATTTT
TRBJ1-1	16	TRBD1	NA	TRBV14	CASSRLGQGINTEAFF	TGTGCCAGCAGCCGCCTGGGACAGGGTATCAACACTGAAGCTTTCTTT
TRBJ2-7	13	TRBD1	NA	TRBV29-1	CSVEGDSSYEQYF	TGCAGCGTTGAAGGGGACAGCTCCTACGAGCAGTACTTC
TRBJ2-3	16	TRBD2	few	TRBV6-5	CASSYSAGGYTDTQYF	TGTGCCAGCAGTTACTCAGCGGGGGGGTACACAGATACGCAGTATTTT
TRBJ1-6	18	NA	NA	TRBV5-1	CASSFQGPMGSNNSPLHF	TGCGCCAGCAGCTTCCAGGGGCCTATGGGGTCTAATAATTCACCCCTCCACTTT
TRBJ2-7	14	TRBD1	NA	TRBV29-1	CSVEGGTGFYEQYF	TGCAGCGTTGAGGGCGGGACAGGGTTCTACGAGCAGTACTTC